This T cell receptor beta chain was sequenced for a study of control samples from healthy donors and cancer patients. Using immunoSEQ multiplex PCR, the repertoire was profiled, and TCRdb retains in-frame clones only, with some absent. The sample has about 84,000 clones, roughly 91% seen once. With 0 bases clipped from V and 5 bases from J, the junction kept 3 bases outside the gene matches. The V gene's germline CDR1 is LGHNA and CDR2 YSLEER. This CDR3 contains 16 residues. The chain combines TRBV4-3 with TRBJ2-2, with 10 bases fitting TRBD2. Sequenced sample: blood. The clonotype originates from a man aged 30 to 45 in good health. The CDR3 bases are TGCGCCAGCAGCCAAGAAGCGGGGGGGCGTACCGGGGAGCTGTTTTTT. Its translation: CASSQEAGGRTGELFF.